The clone carrying this T cell receptor (beta chain) was detected only once. Its target is not known. The repertoire was sequenced with immunoSEQ multiplex PCR; TCRdb's copy has only in-frame clones and lacks some. The sample includes 5,500 to 6,500 clones, 75% to 85% of them seen just once. This entry is derived from a study of T cells in localized non-small cell lung cancer. General study results and limits: Turning up in adjacent lung were a median around 60 of the top 100 tumor clones. Multi-region tumor sequencing was not done, so intratumor heterogeneity could not be excluded.

The germline V gene encodes CDR1 SGHTA and CDR2 FQGTGA. The V segment lost 5 bases and the J segment 4 bases; nucleotides outside the gene matches: 6. The CDR3 is 15 residues long. The chain recombines TRBV7-3 with TRBJ2-5, with TRBD2 identical over 11 bases. The sequence derives from a female donor of 60 years or more with stage II lung adenocarcinoma. The sequencing here drew on peripheral blood mononuclear cells, taken before any cancer treatment. The CDR3 DNA reads as TGTGCCAGCAGCCCCACTGGACTAGCGGGAGAGACCCAGTACTTC. Its protein product is CASSPTGLAGETQYF.